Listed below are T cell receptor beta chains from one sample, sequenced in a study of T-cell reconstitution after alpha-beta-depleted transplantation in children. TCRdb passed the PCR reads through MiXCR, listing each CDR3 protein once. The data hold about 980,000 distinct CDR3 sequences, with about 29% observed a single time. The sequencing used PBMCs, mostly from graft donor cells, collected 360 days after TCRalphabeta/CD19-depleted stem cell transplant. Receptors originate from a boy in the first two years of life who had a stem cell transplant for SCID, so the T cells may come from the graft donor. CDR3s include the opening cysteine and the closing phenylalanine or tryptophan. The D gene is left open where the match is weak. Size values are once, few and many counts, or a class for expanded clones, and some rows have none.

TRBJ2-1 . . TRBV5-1 CASSLTQGGVKNNEQFF TGCGCCAGCAGCCTCACACAGGGTGGGGTTAAGAACAATGAGCAGTTCTTC
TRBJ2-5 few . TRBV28 CASTPNWTPNTQYF TGTGCCAGCACACCTAATTGGACCCCTAACACCCAGTACTTC
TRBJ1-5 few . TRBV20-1 CSASGDINQPQHF TGCAGTGCTTCCGGGGACATTAATCAGCCCCAGCATTTT
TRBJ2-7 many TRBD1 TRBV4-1 CASSLTDREYEQYF TGCGCCAGCAGCCTAACGGACAGGGAGTACGAGCAGTACTTC
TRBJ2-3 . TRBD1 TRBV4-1 CASSLQGPGQGSDTQYF TGCGCCAGCAGCCTCCAAGGACCGGGACAGGGGTCAGATACGCAGTATTTT
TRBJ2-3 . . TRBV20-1 CSARAVQATVDTQYF TGCAGTGCTAGAGCGGTGCAGGCCACTGTAGATACGCAGTATTTT
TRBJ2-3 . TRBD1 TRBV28 CAIDGQGASTDTQYF TGTGCCATCGACGGACAGGGTGCCTCCACAGATACGCAGTATTTT
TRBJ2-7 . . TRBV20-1 CSATRGRGGMSPYEQYF TGCAGTGCTACCCGGGGCAGGGGGGGCATGTCCCCCTACGAGCAGTACTTC
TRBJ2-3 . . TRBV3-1 CASSQAAASTDTQYF TGTGCCAGCAGCCAAGCTGCAGCGAGCACAGATACGCAGTATTTT
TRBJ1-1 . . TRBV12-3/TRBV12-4 CASSFSGRVNTEAFF TGTGCCAGCAGTTTTTCCGGCAGGGTAAACACTGAAGCTTTCTTT
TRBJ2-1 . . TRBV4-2 CASSQGGGRPYNEQFF TGTGCCAGCAGCCAAGGAGGGGGTAGGCCCTACAATGAGCAGTTCTTC
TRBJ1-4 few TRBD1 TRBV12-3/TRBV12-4 CASSLGIRGLGNEKLFF TGTGCCAGCAGTTTGGGTATAAGGGGGCTGGGTAATGAAAAACTGTTTTTT
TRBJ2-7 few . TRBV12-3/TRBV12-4 CASSLPPSYEQYF TGTGCCAGCAGTTTGCCCCCCAGCTACGAGCAGTACTTC
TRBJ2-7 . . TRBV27 CASSLWRGDEQYF TGTGCCAGCAGTTTATGGAGAGGGGACGAGCAGTACTTC
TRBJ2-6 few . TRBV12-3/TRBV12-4 CASSLSESSGANVLTF TGTGCCAGCAGTTTAAGTGAGAGCTCTGGGGCCAACGTCCTGACTTTC
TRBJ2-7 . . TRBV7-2 CASSLKAEYEQYF TGTGCCAGCAGCTTAAAGGCGGAGTACGAGCAGTACTTC